These 22 T cell receptor beta chains share one sample of origin, sequenced in a study of blood T cell repertoires in COVID-19. TCRdb's table, derived via immunoSEQ multiplex PCR, lists solely in-frame clones and lacks some. The repertoire holds fewer than 110,000 clones, with around nine tenths as singletons. What was sequenced was peripheral blood. Source of these receptors: a woman aged 30 to 39 with acute or convalescent COVID-19.

The chain recombines TRBV11-2 with TRBJ1-6; maybe TRBD1 (5 bases). The CDR3 is made up of 13 amino acids. Trimming shortened V by 5 bases and J by 7 bases, and 9 bases separated the two germline ends. Germline V gene sequence: CDR1 SGHAT, CDR2 FQNNGV. In DNA form, the CDR3 reads TGTGCCAGCAGCCCAGGGTGGAATTCACCCCTCCACTTT. Its protein product is CASSPGWNSPLHF.

V is TRBV4-3 and J is TRBJ2-7, with 10 bases identical to TRBD2. The CDR3 totals 17 residues. J gave up 5 bases and V 0 bases, and 10 bases lay outside the gene matches. The V gene's germline CDR1 is LGHNA and CDR2 YSLEER. DNA of the CDR3: TGCGCCAGCAGCCAAGATAGGGCTAGCGGGAGTAAAGACGAGCAGTACTTC. This codes for CASSQDRASGSKDEQYF.

This clone is a singleton in its sample. The CDR3 spells CASSLDTPAEAFF. The DNA for the CDR3 is TGTGCCAGCAGTTTGGACACTCCCGCTGAAGCTTTCTTT. The rearrangement joins TRBV28 to TRBJ1-1; weak D call: TRBD1 (5 bases). V was clipped by 3 bases and J by 6 bases, with 11 bases between them. The CDR3 length is 13 residues. Germline loops: CDR1 MDHEN, CDR2 SYDVKM.

J is TRBJ2-7 and V is TRBV28, with 14 bases that match TRBD2. The CDR3 is made up of 18 amino acids. The J segment lost 5 bases and the V segment lost 4 bases, leaving 13 bases of the junction unmatched. CDR1 is MDHEN and CDR2 is SYDVKM in the germline V gene. CDR3 coding DNA: TGTGCCAGCAGTTCAGAAGTAAGGACTAGCGGGAGGTTTCACGAGCAGTACTTC. Protein sequence: CASSSEVRTSGRFHEQYF.

The chain is built from TRBV7-3 and TRBJ2-2; 10 bases map to TRBD1. This CDR3 is built from 15 residues. Germline assignment: CDR1 SGHTA and CDR2 FQGTGA. V lost 5 bases, J lost 4 bases, and 4 bases stayed unmatched. The CDR3 region is CASSPWTGGTGELFF. The CDR3, as DNA: TGTGCCAGCAGCCCATGGACAGGGGGCACCGGGGAGCTGTTTTTT.

The chain employs TRBV7-9 and TRBJ1-5; no reliable D call. Trimming took off 4 bases at V and 7 bases at J, with 14 bases between the two ends. There are 14 residues in the CDR3. Germline values: CDR1 SEHNR, CDR2 FQNEAQ (reference sequence). This chain's CDR3 is CASSSSESYQPQHF. CDR3 sequence (DNA): TGTGCCAGCAGCTCCAGCGAAAGTTACCAGCCCCAGCATTTT.

The genes are TRBV7-8 and TRBJ1-5, with D hard to call. CDR1 is SGHVS, CDR2 FQNEAQ, per germline. The CDR3 consists of 13 residues. Trimming cost V 8 bases and J 4 bases, with 12 bases left between them. CDR3 loop: CASSPRDNQPQHF. CDR3 nucleotides: TGTGCCAGCTCCCCGAGGGATAATCAGCCCCAGCATTTT.

V gene TRBV2 combines with J gene TRBJ2-7; tentative D call: TRBD2 (6 bases). This CDR3 region has 13 residues. Germline V gene data show CDR1 as SNHLY and CDR2 as FYNNEI. V lost 8 bases and J 0 bases, leaving 11 bases between the germline ends. CDR3 region: CASGRTPSYEQYF. DNA of the CDR3: TGTGCCAGCGGGAGGACACCCTCCTACGAGCAGTACTTC. The full variable domain, with the rest looked up from reference TRBV2 and TRBJ2-7, is EPEVTQTPSHQVTQMGQEVILRCVPISNHLYFYWYRQILGQKVEFLVSFYNNEISEKSEIFDDQFSVERPDGSNFTLKIRSTKLEDSAMYFCASGRTPSYEQYFGPGTRLTVT.

This CDR3 reads CASSQDESMRDGYTF. CDR3 DNA: TGTGCCAGCAGCCAAGATGAGAGTATGCGCGATGGCTACACCTTC. The V call is TRBV14, the J call TRBJ1-2; D remains unclear. Germline loops: CDR1 SGHDN, CDR2 FVKESK. This CDR3 is built from 15 residues. Trimming cost V 0 bases and J 6 bases, with 14 bases left between them. Using reference TRBV14 and TRBJ1-2 for the parts outside the CDR3, the full variable domain is EAGVTQFPSHSVIEKGQTVTLRCDPISGHDNLYWYRRVMGKEIKFLLHFVKESKQDESGMPNNRFLAERTGGTYSTLKVQPAELEDSGVYFCASSQDESMRDGYTFGSGTRLTVV.

This chain connects TRBV5-4 to TRBJ2-1; 11 nucleotides agree with TRBD2. J gave up 5 bases and V 4 bases, and 11 bases lay outside the gene matches. This CDR3 has 17 residues. CDR1 is SGHNT and CDR2 is YYREEE in the germline V gene (reference sequence). CDR3 bases: TGTGCCAGCAGCACAAGCCCCGGGACTAGCGGACACAATGAGCAGTTCTTC. It encodes CASSTSPGTSGHNEQFF. Together with reference TRBV5-4 and TRBJ2-1, the CDR3 gives the full variable domain: ETGVTQSPTHLIKTRGQQVTLRCSSQSGHNTVSWYQQALGQGPQFIFQYYREEENGRGNFPPRFSGLQFPNYSSELNVNALELDDSALYLCASSTSPGTSGHNEQFFGPGTRLTVL.

V usage is TRBV4-1 and J usage is TRBJ1-5; weak D call: TRBD1 (6 bases). V was clipped by 4 bases and J by 4 bases, with 14 bases between them. The CDR3 is 15 amino acids. Germline V gives CDR1 MGHRA, CDR2 YSYEKL. The CDR3 sequence is CASSRTGRGNQPQHF. For the CDR3, the DNA is TGCGCCAGCAGCCGAACAGGGAGGGGAAATCAGCCCCAGCATTTT.

This sequence joins TRBV11-2 and TRBJ2-7, with D tentatively TRBD1 (6 bases). The V gene lost 5 bases and the J gene lost 2 bases, with 16 bases spanning the gap. In germline, CDR1 is SGHAT, CDR2 FQNNGV. This CDR3 is built from 15 residues. CDR3 sequence reads: CASSQEGGSPYEQYF. CDR3 DNA: TGTGCCAGCAGCCAGGAAGGGGGATCCCCCTACGAGCAGTACTTC.

The V gene is TRBV7-2, the J gene TRBJ2-2; D is possibly TRBD2 (5 bases). Per germline, CDR1 SGHTA and CDR2 FQGNSA. The CDR3 is 15 amino acids. The V end was cut by 1 base, the J end by 4 bases, with 10 bases between. Here the CDR3 DNA reads TGTGCCAGCAGCTTAGTACTAGATCCCACCGGGGAGCTGTTTTTT. Residues: CASSLVLDPTGELFF.

The gene calls are TRBV11-2 and TRBJ2-2, with 15 bases lining up with TRBD2. Germline lookup yields CDR1 SGHAT and CDR2 FQNNGV. This CDR3 has 18 residues. V dropped 1 base and J dropped 7; count of bases not matched to a gene: 7. CDR3 nucleotide sequence: TGTGCCAGCAGCTTAGTAGGACTAGCGGGGGGGCTGAGCGGGGAGCTGTTTTTT. Its translation: CASSLVGLAGGLSGELFF.

This clone appeared a few times. The V gene is TRBV24-1, the J gene TRBJ2-1, with D perhaps TRBD2 (6 bases). The CDR3 spans 14 residues. From germline, CDR1 is KGHDR and CDR2 SFDVKD. Trimming removed 5 bases from V and 5 bases from J, with 12 bases in between. The CDR3 region is CATSVGGHNNEQFF. CDR3 sequence (DNA): TGTGCCACCAGTGTTGGAGGGCACAACAATGAGCAGTTCTTC.

The chain recombines TRBV7-9 with TRBJ2-1, with a possible D match to TRBD2 (6 bases). V was pared by 5 bases and J by 5 bases, with 25 bases between. There are 18 residues in the CDR3. The germline V gene encodes CDR1 SEHNR and CDR2 FQNEAQ (reference sequence). The DNA for the CDR3 is TGTGCCAGCAGCCAAACCCCCTTTGTAGGAGGGCGGGACAATGAGCAGTTCTTC. Protein: CASSQTPFVGGRDNEQFF.

The chain employs TRBV6-5 and TRBJ1-1; 9 bases line up with TRBD1. Germline loops: CDR1 MNHEY, CDR2 SVGAGI. This CDR3 is built from 16 residues. V lost 2 bases and J lost 0; bases outside the gene matches: 4. The CDR3 loop is CASSYRTGVMNTEAFF. CDR3 DNA sequence: TGTGCCAGCAGTTACCGGACAGGGGTCATGAACACTGAAGCTTTCTTT.

V usage is TRBV4-3 and J usage is TRBJ1-6; 10 bases agree with TRBD1. This CDR3 has 15 residues. After removal of 2 bases from V and 10 bases from J, the junction contained 5 bases not matched to a gene. Germline lookup yields CDR1 LGHNA and CDR2 YSLEER. For the CDR3, the DNA is TGCGCCAGCAGCCAACTAGGGACAGGGGACTCACCCCTCCACTTT. Its protein product is CASSQLGTGDSPLHF.

The gene calls are TRBV19 and TRBJ2-7; D unresolved. Germline assignment: CDR1 LNHDA and CDR2 SQIVND (reference sequence). The CDR3 covers 14 residues. With 5 bases removed from V and 2 bases from J, the gap between germline ends came to 13 bases. The CDR3, as DNA: TGTGCCAGTAGTCTACTTGGAGTCACCTACGAGCAGTACTTC. Translated, it gives CASSLLGVTYEQYF. The variable domain in full, with the rest retrieved from reference TRBV19 and TRBJ2-7, is DGGITQSPKYLFRKEGQNVTLSCEQNLNHDAMYWYRQDPGQGLRLIYYSQIVNDFQKGDIAEGYSVSREKKESFPLTVTSAQKNPTAFYLCASSLLGVTYEQYFGPGTRLTVT.

The genes are TRBV28 and TRBJ1-6; D may be TRBD1 (6 bases). Trimming shortened V by 4 bases and J by 4 bases, and 14 bases separated the two germline ends. The length of the CDR3 is 16 residues. CDR1 and CDR2 from the germline V gene are MDHEN and SYDVKM. The CDR3: CASSSETDRYNSPLHF. In DNA form, the CDR3 reads TGTGCCAGCAGTTCCGAGACGGACAGATATAATTCACCCCTCCACTTT. The full variable domain, rest sourced from reference TRBV28 and TRBJ1-6, is DVKVTQSSRYLVKRTGEKVFLECVQDMDHENMFWYRQDPGLGLRLIYFSYDVKMKEKGDIPEGYSVSREKKERFSLILESASTNQTSMYLCASSSETDRYNSPLHFGNGTRLTVT.

The V call is TRBV5-4, the J call TRBJ1-1; a weak D match, TRBD1 (6 bases). V lost 0 bases to trimming and J lost 5 bases, with 17 bases between them. Germline V gene data show CDR1 as SGHNT and CDR2 as YYREEE (reference sequence). The CDR3 spans 16 residues. CDR3 amino acids: CASSLDQRQVETEAFF. The CDR3 coding sequence is TGTGCCAGCAGCTTGGATCAGAGACAGGTTGAAACTGAAGCTTTCTTT.

The V call is TRBV7-8, the J call TRBJ1-1, with no clear D. The V end lost 5 bases, the J end lost 1 base, and 11 bases lay between the germline ends. Germline CDR1 SGHVS, CDR2 FQNEAQ. CDR3 size: 14 residues. In nucleotides, the CDR3 is TGTGCCAGCAGCACCTGGGCAGAGAACACTGAAGCTTTCTTT. It yields the protein CASSTWAENTEAFF.